This T cell receptor (beta chain) was retrieved from a study of blood T cells in healthy people across ages. Together with a sample-barcoded 5' primer, a J-beta primer mix was included in a second PCR lasting roughly 6 to 12 cycles. TCRdb passed the 5' RACE reads through MiXCR, listing each CDR3 protein once. The data contain just over 1 million distinct CDR3 sequences, more than 40% of them singletons. V lost 1 base to trimming and J lost 4 bases, with 14 bases between them. The CDR3 is 16 residues long. Germline CDR1 SEHNR, CDR2 FQNEAQ (reference sequence). The receptor's source is a woman in her sixties or seventies in good health. The chain combines TRBV7-9 with TRBJ2-1; tentatively, D is TRBD1 (5 bases). Material for sequencing was blood. CDR3 DNA sequence: TGTGCCAGCAGCTTAGTATCAGGGCCTTCTTACAATGAGCAGTTCTTC. Translation gives CASSLVSGPSYNEQFF.